This T cell receptor beta chain was sequenced during a study of cytomegalovirus exposure and HLA in healthy donors. At the level of the study: Clustering assigned about four fifths of the roughly 370 genotyped donors to the Caucasian-associated ancestry cluster. Study-wide points: Sequencing had likely introduced a cluster of highly shared sequence variants as an artifact. Reported results showed that the classifier diagnosed cytomegalovirus status with high specificity and sensitivity.

Researchers ran the PCR with 60 Vbeta and 13 Jbeta primers. Assay: immunoSEQ multiplex PCR; the TCRdb copy retains only in-frame clones and omits some. The table has 80,000 to 100,000 clones, approximately 74% seen once. Comments on this clone: What it binds is unknown.

Donors consisted of healthy bone marrow donors. The germline CDR1 and CDR2 sequences are SGHNT and YENEEA. CDR3 length: 14 amino acids. With 5 bases removed from V and 5 bases from J, the gap between germline ends came to 12 bases. Specimen: PBMCs. The receptor was derived from a young man in good health and CMV-seropositive. The chain recombines TRBV11-3 with TRBJ2-2; the D is unclear. The CDR3 here is CASSQRPETGELFF. The DNA of the CDR3 is TGTGCCAGCAGCCAGAGGCCGGAAACCGGGGAGCTGTTTTTT. The variable domain in full, completed from reference TRBV11-3 and TRBJ2-2, reads EAGVVQSPRYKIIEKKQPVAFWCNPISGHNTLYWYLQNLGQGPELLIRYENEEAVDDSQLPKDRFSAERLKGVDSTLKIQPAELGDSAVYLCASSQRPETGELFFGEGSRLTVL.